Following are 11 T cell receptor beta chains from one sample sequenced in a study of T-cell reconstitution after alpha-beta-depleted transplantation in children. As it was prepared, the TCRbeta library received unique molecular identifiers. Each CDR3 protein is one row after TCRdb ran MiXCR on the PCR reads. In the table there are around 490,000 distinct CDR3 sequences, about an eighth of which are singletons. The input for sequencing was PBMCs, mostly from graft donor cells, taken 180 days after TCRalphabeta/CD19-depleted stem cell transplant. Receptor source: a female patient between 2 and 15 years old who had a stem cell transplant for aplastic anemia, so the T cells may come from the graft donor.

V gene TRBV7-6 combines with J gene TRBJ2-7, with 10 bases that match TRBD1. The CDR3 consists of 15 residues. V shed 5 bases and J 2 bases; nucleotides not matched to a gene: 6. Germline CDR1 SGHVS, CDR2 FNYEAQ. The CDR3 bases are TGTGCCAGCAGCCTACTCGGGACAGGGGCCTACGAGCAGTACTTC. Protein: CASSLLGTGAYEQYF. Using reference TRBV7-6 and TRBJ2-7 for the parts outside the CDR3, the full variable domain is GAGVSQSPRYKVTKRGQDVALRCDPISGHVSLYWYRQALGQGPEFLTYFNYEAQQDKSGLPNDRFSAERPEGSISTLTIQRTEQRDSAMYRCASSLLGTGAYEQYFGPGTRLTVT.

In this sample, this clonotype turned up a few times. The rearrangement uses TRBV7-2 and TRBJ1-2; possible D gene TRBD1, 5 bases. The germline V and J ends were trimmed by 2 bases and 0 bases, with 13 bases remaining between them. Per the germline V gene, CDR1 is SGHTA and CDR2 is FQGNSA. The CDR3 is 16 residues long. The CDR3 DNA reads TGTGCCAGCAGCTTACAGGGTGCTCTTTCTAACTATGGCTACACCTTC. Encoded protein: CASSLQGALSNYGYTF.

This clonotype came up many times. The gene calls are TRBV12-3 or TRBV12-4 and TRBJ1-5, with 12 bases aligning to TRBD1. The length of the CDR3 is 17 residues. The junction had 11 bases not matched to a gene; V was cut back by 6 bases and J by 5 bases. This CDR3 is CASRPSGTGGRHQPQHF. CDR3 DNA: TGTGCCAGCAGACCATCCGGGACAGGGGGCCGGCATCAGCCCCAGCATTTT.

The rearrangement links TRBV12-3 or TRBV12-4 to TRBJ2-7; D is undetermined. V lost 6 bases and J 2 bases, leaving 8 bases between the germline ends. The CDR3 has 12 residues. The CDR3 DNA follows: TGTGCCAGCAGCCCCGACACCTACGAGCAGTACTTC. Protein sequence: CASSPDTYEQYF.

This clonotype was detected many times. The chain links TRBV12-3 or TRBV12-4 to TRBJ2-7, with D possibly matching TRBD2 (5 bases). V shed 4 bases and J shed 3 bases, with 16 bases lying between them. CDR3 length: 15 amino acids. The CDR3 DNA is TGTGCCAGCAGTTACCACCGCGGGCCGAGCTACGAGCAGTACTTC. Amino acids: CASSYHRGPSYEQYF.

This clonotype has at least ten counts. The gene calls are TRBV28 and TRBJ2-1; TRBD2 aligns across 7 bases. V shed 3 bases, J shed 7 bases, and the junction held 9 bases outside the gene matches. This CDR3 is 15 amino acids long. Germline loops: CDR1 MDHEN, CDR2 SYDVKM. CDR3 loop: CASSLAGEGWNEQFF. The CDR3 DNA follows: TGTGCCAGCAGTTTGGCGGGAGAGGGTTGGAATGAGCAGTTCTTC.

The count of this clonotype is one. The V gene is TRBV29-1, the J gene TRBJ2-7; D tentatively reads TRBD1 or TRBD2 (6 bases each). V dropped 5 bases and J dropped 5 bases, with 19 bases sitting between them. The CDR3 spans 14 residues. The germline gives CDR1 SQVTM, CDR2 ANQGSEA. This CDR3 is CSVIRGQGYDEQYF. The CDR3 coding sequence is TGCAGCGTTATCCGGGGGCAGGGGTACGACGAGCAGTACTTC.

Here the CDR3 reads CASSEGGGELFF. Written as DNA, the CDR3 is TGTGCCAGCAGTGAAGGGGGCGGGGAGCTGTTTTTT. The chain recombines TRBV2 with TRBJ2-2; D remains unclear. Looked up from germline, CDR1 is SNHLY and CDR2 is FYNNEI. Between the trimmed V and J ends, which lost 1 base and 7 bases, there was a span of 4 bases. The CDR3 runs to 12 residues.

This clonotype occurred a few times. The rearrangement links TRBV20-1 to TRBJ2-7; D might be TRBD1 or TRBD2, each matching 5 bases. Germline V CDR1 and CDR2: DFQATT, SNEGSKA (reference sequence). Trimming removed 0 bases from V and 11 bases from J, with 20 bases in between. The CDR3 sequence is 14 residues long. The CDR3: CSARESSGTIKKYF. Here the CDR3 DNA reads TGCAGTGCTAGAGAGAGCTCCGGGACGATCAAGAAGTACTTC.

This clonotype turned up a few times. The chain has TRBV9 and TRBJ1-1, with 12 positions matching TRBD1. The CDR3 runs to 16 residues. The J segment lost 5 bases and the V segment lost 3 bases, leaving 8 bases of the junction unmatched. Germline V CDR1 and CDR2: SGDLS, YYNGEE. DNA of the CDR3: TGTGCCAGCAGCGAGTGGGGACAGGGGGCGCAGACTGAAGCTTTCTTT. Its translation: CASSEWGQGAQTEAFF.

The sample holds many counts of this clonotype. The rearrangement uses TRBV19 and TRBJ1-2; TRBD1 aligns across 11 bases. With 3 bases clipped from V and 5 bases from J, the junction kept 8 bases outside the gene matches. The CDR3 is 16 residues long. Germline assignment: CDR1 LNHDA and CDR2 SQIVND (reference sequence). DNA of the CDR3: TGTGCCAGTAGTATTATCCCCCGGGACAGGGGGTATGGCTACACCTTC. Protein: CASSIIPRDRGYGYTF.